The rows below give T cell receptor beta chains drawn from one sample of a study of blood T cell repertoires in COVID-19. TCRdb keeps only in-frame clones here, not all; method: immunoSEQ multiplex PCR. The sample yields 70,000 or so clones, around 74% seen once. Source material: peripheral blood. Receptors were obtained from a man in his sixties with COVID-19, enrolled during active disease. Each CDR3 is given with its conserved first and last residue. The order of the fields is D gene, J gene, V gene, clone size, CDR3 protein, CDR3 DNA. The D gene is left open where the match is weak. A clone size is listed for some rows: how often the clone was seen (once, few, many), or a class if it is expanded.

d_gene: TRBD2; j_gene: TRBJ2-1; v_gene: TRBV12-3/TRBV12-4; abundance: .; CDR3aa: CASSSRTSLFF; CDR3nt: TGTGCCAGCAGCTCCCGGACTAGTTTATTCTTC
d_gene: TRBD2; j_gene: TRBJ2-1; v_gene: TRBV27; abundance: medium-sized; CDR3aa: CASREGLANNEQFF; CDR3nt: TGTGCCAGCAGAGAGGGACTAGCGAACAATGAGCAGTTCTTC
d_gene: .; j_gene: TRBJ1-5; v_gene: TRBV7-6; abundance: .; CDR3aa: CASSFSPDQPQHF; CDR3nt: TGTGCCAGCAGCTTTTCTCCGGATCAGCCCCAGCATTTT
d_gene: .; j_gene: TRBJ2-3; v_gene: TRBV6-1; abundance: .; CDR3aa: CASSENGGLSTDTQYF; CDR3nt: TGTGCCAGCAGTGAAAATGGGGGGTTGAGCACAGATACGCAGTATTTT
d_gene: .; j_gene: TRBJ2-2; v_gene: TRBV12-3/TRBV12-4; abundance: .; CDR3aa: CASSFGRGGELFF; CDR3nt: TGTGCCAGCAGTTTTGGCAGGGGCGGGGAGCTGTTTTTT
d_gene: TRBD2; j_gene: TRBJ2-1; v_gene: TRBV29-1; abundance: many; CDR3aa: CSVDRQGTSGAIYNEQFF; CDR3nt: TGCAGCGTTGACAGGCAGGGTACTAGCGGAGCTATCTACAATGAGCAGTTCTTC
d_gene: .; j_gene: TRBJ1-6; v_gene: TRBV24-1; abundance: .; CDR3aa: CATSEAGDSPLHF; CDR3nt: TGTGCCACCAGTGAAGCAGGGGATTCACCCCTCCACTTT
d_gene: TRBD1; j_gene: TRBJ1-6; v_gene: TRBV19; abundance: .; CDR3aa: CASRMTGPNSPLHF; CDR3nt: TGTGCCAGTAGAATGACAGGGCCGAATTCACCCCTCCACTTT
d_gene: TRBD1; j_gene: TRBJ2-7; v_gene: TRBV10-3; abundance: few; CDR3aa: CAISWDSVYEQYF; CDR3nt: TGTGCCATCAGTTGGGACAGCGTTTACGAGCAGTACTTC
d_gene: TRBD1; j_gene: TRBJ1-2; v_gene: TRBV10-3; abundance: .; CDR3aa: CAISEGTGIGYTF; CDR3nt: TGTGCCATCAGTGAGGGGACAGGGATTGGCTACACCTTC
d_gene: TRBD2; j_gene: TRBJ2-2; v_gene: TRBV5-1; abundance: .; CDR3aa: CASSLGLAGELGELFF; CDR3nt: TGCGCCAGCAGCTTGGGACTAGCGGGAGAGCTCGGGGAGCTGTTTTTT
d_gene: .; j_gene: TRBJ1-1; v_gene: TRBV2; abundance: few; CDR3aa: CASSESGLNAEAFF; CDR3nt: TGTGCCAGCAGTGAATCGGGACTCAATGCCGAAGCTTTCTTT
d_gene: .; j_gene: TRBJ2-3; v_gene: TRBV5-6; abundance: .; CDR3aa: CASSRRGSSSDTQYF; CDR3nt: TGTGCCAGCAGCCGAAGAGGATCGAGCTCAGATACGCAGTATTTT
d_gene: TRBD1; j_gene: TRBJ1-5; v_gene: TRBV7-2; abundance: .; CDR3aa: CASSSGQGNQPQHF; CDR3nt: TGTGCCAGCAGTTCTGGACAGGGGAATCAGCCCCAGCATTTT
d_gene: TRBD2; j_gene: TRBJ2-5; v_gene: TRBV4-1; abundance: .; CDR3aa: CASSQDWIAGGQETQYF; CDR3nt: TGCGCCAGCAGCCAAGATTGGATAGCGGGGGGACAAGAGACCCAGTACTTC
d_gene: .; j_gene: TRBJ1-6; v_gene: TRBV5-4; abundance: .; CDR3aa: CAGSTANSPLHF; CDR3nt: TGTGCCGGATCGACAGCGAATTCACCCCTCCACTTT